The 15 T cell receptor beta chains given below trace back to one sample, sequenced in a study of blood T cell repertoires in COVID-19 (dated by TCRdb to 2018 to 2020). Libraries were made using the immunoSEQ multiplex PCR assay. TCRdb re-hosts the immuneACCESS table, in-frame sequences only. Its copies lack some clones; in the studies checked, an unresolved V gene accounts for under half of them, and the cause for the rest is not known. In this sample the table shows 55,000 to 70,000 clones, around 87% of which occur a single time. The top ten constitute approximately 11% of the sample. Sequenced material: peripheral blood. Receptors were obtained from a woman under 30 with acute or convalescent COVID-19.

The CDR3 nucleotides are TGTGCCAGCAAAGGACAGCGAGATAATGAAAAACTGTTTTTT. It specifies CASKGQRDNEKLFF. V is TRBV28 and J is TRBJ1-4; tentatively, D is TRBD1 (6 bases). CDR1 and CDR2 (germline): MDHEN, SYDVKM. The CDR3 is 14 amino acids. Between the trimmed V and J ends, which lost 7 bases and 4 bases, there was a span of 13 bases. Full variable domain (rest looked up from reference TRBV28 and TRBJ1-4): DVKVTQSSRYLVKRTGEKVFLECVQDMDHENMFWYRQDPGLGLRLIYFSYDVKMKEKGDIPEGYSVSREKKERFSLILESASTNQTSMYLCASKGQRDNEKLFFGSGTQLSVL.

V usage is TRBV4-1 and J usage is TRBJ2-5, with a weak D call TRBD2 (6 bases). Germline loops: CDR1 MGHRA, CDR2 YSYEKL. The CDR3 is 15 residues long. The V end lost 1 base, the J end lost 11 bases, and 20 bases lay between the germline ends. The CDR3: CASSQVVAALPGQYF. Here the CDR3 DNA reads TGCGCCAGCAGCCAAGTAGTAGCGGCCCTCCCCGGGCAGTACTTC.

The rearrangement links TRBV4-2 to TRBJ2-3; D possibly corresponds to TRBD1 (6 bases). CDR3 length: 19 residues. Germline V lookup: CDR1 LGHNA, CDR2 YNFKEQ. V lost 1 base and J 0 bases, leaving 20 bases between the germline ends. This CDR3 is CASSQAPYQQGQSTDTQYF. As DNA, the CDR3 is TGTGCCAGCAGCCAAGCCCCATATCAACAGGGTCAAAGCACAGATACGCAGTATTTT.

This clone showed up just a few times. V and J are TRBV19 and TRBJ1-5, with D tentatively TRBD1 (5 bases). The germline V gene encodes CDR1 LNHDA and CDR2 SQIVND (reference sequence). V shed 5 bases and J shed 6 bases, with 20 bases lying between them. The CDR3 is 16 amino acids. CDR3 sequence reads: CASSRQRGLGTQPQHF. CDR3 DNA: TGTGCCAGTAGTCGACAGCGGGGGTTGGGTACTCAGCCCCAGCATTTT.

V gene TRBV6-5 combines with J gene TRBJ1-2; D gene ambiguous. V was pared by 6 bases and J by 2 bases, with 7 bases between. Germline CDR1 reads MNHEY; CDR2 reads SVGAGI. The CDR3 is 12 residues long. The CDR3 sequence is CASSAQNYGYTF. The CDR3 DNA reads as TGTGCCAGCAGCGCCCAGAACTATGGCTACACCTTC.

This chain connects TRBV5-1 to TRBJ1-2, with D hard to call. CDR1 and CDR2 from the germline V gene are SGHRS and YFSETQ. The V and J ends lost 3 bases and 4 bases respectively, with 7 bases between them. The CDR3 extends over 12 amino acids. The CDR3: CASSSNSYGYTF. The CDR3, as DNA: TGCGCCAGCAGCTCCAACTCCTATGGCTACACCTTC.

In this sample, this clone turned up once. The gene calls are TRBV2 and TRBJ2-3; D is undetermined. The CDR3 has 12 amino acids. Germline V gene lookup returns CDR1 SNHLY and CDR2 FYNNEI. V dropped 6 bases and J dropped 0 bases, with 4 bases sitting between them. CDR3 protein: CASSTSTDTQYF. The CDR3, as DNA: TGTGCCAGCAGCACTAGCACAGATACGCAGTATTTT.

The chain has TRBV29-1 and TRBJ2-7, with D possibly being TRBD2 (6 bases). The V end lost 6 bases, the J end lost 2 bases, and 20 bases lay between the germline ends. This CDR3 has 15 amino acids. Germline V gene lookup returns CDR1 SQVTM and CDR2 ANQGSEA. The CDR3 sequence is CSVGDTGVGAYEQYF. The CDR3 bases are TGCAGCGTGGGCGATACGGGGGTGGGCGCCTACGAGCAGTACTTC.

CDR3 amino acids: CASSFQSPGGGGEQFF. The CDR3 bases are TGTGCCAGCAGTTTCCAATCCCCGGGGGGGGGAGGAGAGCAGTTCTTC. The chain couples TRBV27 to TRBJ2-1; 8 bases line up with TRBD2. The CDR3 is 16 amino acids. Germline V gives CDR1 MNHEY, CDR2 SMNVEV (reference sequence). V lost 3 bases, J lost 10 bases, and 14 bases stayed unmatched.

The V and J genes are TRBV4-3 and TRBJ2-7; 10 positions agree with TRBD1. Germline CDR1 reads LGHNA; CDR2 reads YSLEER. The CDR3 sequence is 19 residues long. With V trimmed by 0 bases and J by 1 base, 12 bases remained unmatched. The chain's CDR3 is CASSQDLSGTGAPSYEQYF. CDR3 DNA: TGCGCCAGCAGCCAAGATTTGAGCGGGACAGGGGCCCCATCCTACGAGCAGTACTTC.

This chain connects TRBV12-3 or TRBV12-4 to TRBJ1-1; D is ambiguous. CDR3 length: 13 residues. The germline V and J ends were trimmed by 5 bases and 4 bases, with 11 bases remaining between them. The CDR3 sequence is CASSSYGTTEAFF. For the CDR3, the DNA is TGTGCCAGCAGTAGCTACGGTACCACTGAAGCTTTCTTT.

The chain links TRBV7-2 to TRBJ2-7, with 9 bases identical to TRBD1. V shed 5 bases, J shed 3 bases, and the junction held 8 bases outside the gene matches. CDR1 and CDR2 (germline): SGHTA, FQGNSA. This CDR3 has 15 amino acids. The CDR3 nucleotides are TGTGCCAGCAGCCATACCGGGACAGGGAACTACGAGCAGTACTTC. Translating it yields CASSHTGTGNYEQYF.

The chain carries TRBV10-3 and TRBJ2-1, with 12 bases matching TRBD2. The CDR3 sequence is 15 residues long. Germline V gene lookup returns CDR1 ENHRY and CDR2 SYGVKD. J gave up 7 bases and V 10 bases, and 11 bases lay outside the gene matches. In nucleotides, the CDR3 is TGTGCCACCTCCTGGGCTAGCGGGGGGGCAAATGAGCAGTTCTTC. Protein: CATSWASGGANEQFF.

The chain is built from TRBV2 and TRBJ1-1; D unresolved. Trimming took off 4 bases at V and 1 base at J, with 13 bases between the two ends. The CDR3 consists of 15 residues. Looked up from germline, CDR1 is SNHLY and CDR2 is FYNNEI. The CDR3 sequence: CASSASEVRNTEAFF. Here the CDR3 DNA reads TGTGCCAGCAGTGCTTCCGAGGTAAGGAACACTGAAGCTTTCTTT.

The chain carries TRBV6-2 or TRBV6-3 and TRBJ2-3; D unresolved. V lost 0 bases to trimming and J lost 0 bases, with 7 bases between them. Germline assignment: CDR1 MNHEY and CDR2 SVGEGT. The CDR3 totals 15 residues. The CDR3 loop reads CASSYSRLSTDTQYF. The DNA for the CDR3 is TGTGCCAGCAGTTACTCCAGATTGAGCACAGATACGCAGTATTTT.